Below, 16 T cell receptor beta chains from the same sample are listed, as sequenced in a study of response to subunit inactivated influenza vaccine. Via MiXCR, TCRdb re-called the RT-PCR reads, giving one row per CDR3 protein. The table shows 800,000 to 1,000,000 distinct CDR3 sequences, with 21% occurring only once. The sequenced sample was PBMCs from blood, obtained 5 days after vaccination. All receptors come from a man between 50 and 59 years old who received an inactivated influenza vaccine.

This clonotype has more than one count but fewer than ten. This rearrangement joins TRBV5-1 to TRBJ2-2; TRBD2 matches at 10 bases. The CDR3 is 15 residues long. V lost 4 bases and J lost 4; bases outside the gene matches: 4. Germline V CDR1 and CDR2: SGHRS, YFSETQ. CDR3 loop: CASSPGLASTGELFF. The CDR3 DNA reads TGCGCCAGCAGCCCGGGACTAGCGAGCACCGGGGAGCTGTTTTTT.

The rearrangement links TRBV20-1 to TRBJ2-1; 12 nucleotides match TRBD2. Trimming took 6 bases from V and 6 from J; bases not matched to a gene: 18. The CDR3 has 18 residues. In germline, CDR1 is DFQATT, CDR2 SNEGSKA (reference sequence). The CDR3 here is CSAPKGGLAGSISNEQFF. The DNA for the CDR3 is TGCAGTGCCCCAAAAGGAGGACTAGCGGGATCAATCAGCAATGAGCAGTTCTTC.

The V call is TRBV7-2, the J call TRBJ2-3; TRBD2 matches at 10 bases. Germline loops: CDR1 SGHTA, CDR2 FQGNSA. Trimming removed 4 bases from V and 4 bases from J; junction bases left unmatched: 5. The CDR3 totals 15 residues. CDR3 in DNA: TGTGCCAGCAGCTATCTAGCGGGAGTCTCAGATACGCAGTATTTT. Protein sequence: CASSYLAGVSDTQYF.

The rearrangement uses TRBV28 and TRBJ2-3, with a tentative D call TRBD2 (5 bases). The germline V gene encodes CDR1 MDHEN and CDR2 SYDVKM. Trimming pared 3 bases from V and 3 bases from J, leaving 13 bases between. The CDR3 covers 15 residues. The CDR3 coding sequence is TGTGCCAGCAGTTTGGGTCATCGGAGGACAGATACGCAGTATTTT. Its protein product is CASSLGHRRTDTQYF.

This clonotype has just a few counts. The V gene is TRBV4-3, the J gene TRBJ2-3, with D possibly matching TRBD2 (5 bases). This CDR3 is 13 amino acids long. Germline loops: CDR1 LGHNA, CDR2 YSLEER. Trimming took off 3 bases at V and 6 bases at J, with 10 bases between the two ends. The CDR3 spells CASSQLGGDTQYF. The CDR3 DNA follows: TGCGCCAGCAGCCAGCTGGGCGGGGATACGCAGTATTTT.

This clonotype has a handful of counts. The genes are TRBV13 and TRBJ2-1; 8 nucleotides line up with TRBD2. Germline assignment: CDR1 PRHDT and CDR2 FYEKMQ (reference sequence). The CDR3 is 15 residues long. V dropped 5 bases and J dropped 6; count of bases not matched to a gene: 9. The CDR3 reads CASSPSGRAINEQFF. The CDR3 nucleotides are TGTGCCAGCAGCCCCTCCGGGAGGGCCATCAATGAGCAGTTCTTC.

This clonotype was seen a handful of times. This chain connects TRBV12-3 or TRBV12-4 to TRBJ1-1; tentative D call: TRBD1 (6 bases). V lost 6 bases to trimming and J lost 3 bases, with 11 bases between them. The CDR3 has 13 amino acids. CDR3: CASRQGWYTEAFF. CDR3 nucleotide sequence: TGTGCCAGCAGACAGGGATGGTACACTGAAGCTTTCTTT.

This clonotype was observed a single time. The chain joins TRBV6-2 or TRBV6-3 to TRBJ2-2, with 10 nucleotides matching TRBD1. Per the germline V gene, CDR1 is MNHEY and CDR2 is SVGEGT. This CDR3 spans 16 amino acids. Trimming at V came to 5 bases and at J to 0 bases, leaving 3 bases not matched to a gene. The CDR3 region is CASSPGQGANTGELFF. The CDR3, as DNA: TGTGCCAGCAGTCCCGGACAGGGGGCGAACACCGGGGAGCTGTTTTTT.

V gene TRBV5-1 combines with J gene TRBJ2-7; D may correspond to TRBD1 or TRBD2 (6 bases each). CDR3 length: 14 amino acids. The V and J ends lost 3 bases and 5 bases respectively, with 15 bases between them. The V gene's germline CDR1 is SGHRS and CDR2 YFSETQ. The CDR3 DNA reads as TGCGCCAGCAGCTCTGGAGTCGGGGGCAACGAGCAGTACTTC. The encoded protein is CASSSGVGGNEQYF.

This rearrangement joins TRBV5-1 to TRBJ2-7; D not certain. The CDR3 consists of 13 residues. With 4 bases removed from V and 3 bases from J, the gap between germline ends came to 11 bases. In germline, CDR1 is SGHRS, CDR2 YFSETQ. CDR3 sequence: CASSPVAHYEQYF. The CDR3 DNA sequence: TGCGCCAGCAGCCCGGTCGCCCACTACGAGCAGTACTTC.

Comments on this clonotype: A single base separates this from a much larger clone, so it may be a read error. The chain employs TRBV20-1 and TRBJ2-5; TRBD1 aligns across 7 bases. The CDR3 contains 14 residues. After removal of 7 bases from V and 5 bases from J, the junction contained 13 bases not matched to a gene. Germline V gene data show CDR1 as DFQATT and CDR2 as SNEGSKA (reference sequence). CDR3 sequence (DNA): TGCAGTGGATTCCCCCGGACAGGCCACGAGACCCAGTACTTC. The encoded protein is CSGFPRTGHETQYF.

This clonotype was counted between two and nine times. This chain joins TRBV20-1 and TRBJ2-5; 7 bases agree with TRBD1. The ends lost 4 bases at V and 5 bases at J; junction bases unmatched: 7. This CDR3 has 13 residues. The germline V gene has CDR1 DFQATT and CDR2 SNEGSKA (reference sequence). CDR3 DNA sequence: TGCAGTGCTAATGACAGGGTTGGGGAGACCCAGTACTTC. This translates into CSANDRVGETQYF.

The rearrangement links TRBV7-2 to TRBJ2-7; D is possibly TRBD2 (5 bases). Germline-derived CDR1 and CDR2 are SGHTA and FQGNSA. The CDR3 extends over 15 amino acids. Trimming removed 1 base from V and 0 bases from J, with 10 bases in between. CDR3 protein: CASSLEIAISYEQYF. CDR3 in DNA: TGTGCCAGCAGCTTAGAGATAGCGATCTCCTACGAGCAGTACTTC.

This clonotype showed up just a few times. The chain couples TRBV5-5 to TRBJ2-1; D may be TRBD2 (6 bases). Looked up from germline, CDR1 is SGHKS and CDR2 is YYEKEE (reference sequence). The CDR3 spans 14 residues. Trimming removed 3 bases at V and 5 bases at J, with 12 bases between. The CDR3 sequence is CASSSWDLHNEQFF. The CDR3 nucleotides are TGTGCCAGCAGCTCCTGGGACTTGCACAATGAGCAGTTCTTC.

This clonotype was detected a few times. The chain links TRBV12-3 or TRBV12-4 to TRBJ2-1; 8 bases are a match to TRBD1. Germline trimming cut 5 bases from V and 4 bases from J; bases unmatched to any gene: 7. The CDR3 is 15 amino acids. In DNA, the CDR3 is TGTGCCAGCAGTCCTGGACAGGGATTATACAATGAGCAGTTCTTC. This gives the protein CASSPGQGLYNEQFF.

V and J are TRBV20-1 and TRBJ1-2; D is unresolved. Germline CDR1 reads DFQATT; CDR2 reads SNEGSKA (reference sequence). V lost 4 bases and J lost 4, with 10 bases in between. The CDR3 length is 12 residues. CDR3 sequence: CSANEESYGYTF. CDR3 bases: TGCAGTGCTAACGAGGAGTCCTATGGCTACACCTTC.